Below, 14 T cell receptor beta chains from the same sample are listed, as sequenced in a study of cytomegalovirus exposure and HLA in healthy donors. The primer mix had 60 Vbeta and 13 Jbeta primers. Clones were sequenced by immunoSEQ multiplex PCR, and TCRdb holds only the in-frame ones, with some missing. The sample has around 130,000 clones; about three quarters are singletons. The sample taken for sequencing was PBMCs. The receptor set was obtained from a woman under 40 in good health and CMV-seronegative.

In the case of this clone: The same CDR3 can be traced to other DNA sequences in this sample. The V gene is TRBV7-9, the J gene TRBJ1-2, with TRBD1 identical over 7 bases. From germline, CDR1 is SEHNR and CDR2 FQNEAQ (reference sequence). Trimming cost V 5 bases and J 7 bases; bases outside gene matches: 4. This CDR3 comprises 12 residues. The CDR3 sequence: CASSLTGSGYTF. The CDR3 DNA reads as TGTGCCAGCAGCCTGACAGGGTCTGGCTACACCTTC.

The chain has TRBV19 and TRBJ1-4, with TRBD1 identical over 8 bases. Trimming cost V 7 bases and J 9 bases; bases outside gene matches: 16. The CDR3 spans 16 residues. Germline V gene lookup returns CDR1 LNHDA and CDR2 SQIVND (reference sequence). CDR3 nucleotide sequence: TGTGCCAGTACTATTACCCACTCGGGACAGGCCCAAAAACTGTTTTTT. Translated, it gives CASTITHSGQAQKLFF.

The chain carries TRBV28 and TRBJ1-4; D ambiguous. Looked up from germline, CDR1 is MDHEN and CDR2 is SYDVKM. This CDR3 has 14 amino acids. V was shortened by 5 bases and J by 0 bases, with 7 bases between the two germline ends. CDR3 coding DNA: TGTGCCAGCAGTCCTGGGCCAACTAATGAAAAACTGTTTTTT. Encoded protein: CASSPGPTNEKLFF.

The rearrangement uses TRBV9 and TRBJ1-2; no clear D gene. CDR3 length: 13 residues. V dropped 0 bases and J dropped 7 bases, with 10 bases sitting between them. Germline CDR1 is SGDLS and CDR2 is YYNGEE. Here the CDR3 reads CASSVGWGGGYTF. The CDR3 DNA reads TGTGCCAGCAGCGTAGGGTGGGGAGGTGGCTACACCTTC.

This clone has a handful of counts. The CDR3 loop is CASSQARGLNEQFF. The DNA for the CDR3 is TGCGCCAGCAGCCAAGCTAGGGGCCTCAATGAGCAGTTCTTC. This sequence joins TRBV4-1 and TRBJ2-1, with D perhaps TRBD1 (5 bases). Trimming took 1 base from V and 6 from J, leaving 10 bases between them. Germline CDR1 and CDR2: MGHRA and YSYEKL. The CDR3 has 14 amino acids.

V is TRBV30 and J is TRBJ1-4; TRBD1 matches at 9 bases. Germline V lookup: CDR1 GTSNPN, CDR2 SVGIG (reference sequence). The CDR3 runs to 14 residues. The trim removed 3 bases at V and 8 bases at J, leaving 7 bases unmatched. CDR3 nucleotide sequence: TGTGCCTGGAGCCAGGGACAGGGTGGGGAAAAACTGTTTTTT. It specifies CAWSQGQGGEKLFF.

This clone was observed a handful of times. The CDR3 coding sequence is TGTGCCAGCCAAATTGGAGGACAGCCCCAGCATTTT. It is translated as CASQIGGQPQHF. The rearrangement uses TRBV28 and TRBJ1-5, with D hard to call. The germline V gene encodes CDR1 MDHEN and CDR2 SYDVKM. There are 12 residues in the CDR3. The V end lost 8 bases, the J end lost 7 bases, and 12 bases lay between the germline ends.

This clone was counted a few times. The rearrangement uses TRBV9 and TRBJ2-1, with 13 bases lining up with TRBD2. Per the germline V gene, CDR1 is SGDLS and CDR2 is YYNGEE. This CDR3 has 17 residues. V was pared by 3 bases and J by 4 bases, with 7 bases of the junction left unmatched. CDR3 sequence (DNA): TGTGCCAGCAGCGCCCGACTAGCGGGGGGCTTTTACAATGAGCAGTTCTTC. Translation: CASSARLAGGFYNEQFF. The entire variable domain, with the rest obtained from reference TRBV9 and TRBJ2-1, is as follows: DSGVTQTPKHLITATGQRVTLRCSPRSGDLSVYWYQQSLDQGLQFLIQYYNGEERAKGNILERFSAQQFPDLHSELNLSSLELGDSALYFCASSARLAGGFYNEQFFGPGTRLTVL.

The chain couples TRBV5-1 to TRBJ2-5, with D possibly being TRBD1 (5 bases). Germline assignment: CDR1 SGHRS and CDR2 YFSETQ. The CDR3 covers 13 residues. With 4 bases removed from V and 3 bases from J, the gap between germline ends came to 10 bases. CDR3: CASSVTVEETQYF. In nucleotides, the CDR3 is TGCGCCAGCAGCGTGACAGTAGAAGAGACCCAGTACTTC.

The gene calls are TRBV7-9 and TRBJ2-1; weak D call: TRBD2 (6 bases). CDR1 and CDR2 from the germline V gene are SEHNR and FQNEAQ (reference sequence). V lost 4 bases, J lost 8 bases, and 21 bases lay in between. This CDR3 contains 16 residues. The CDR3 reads CASSSPPAGIRDEQFF. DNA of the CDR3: TGTGCCAGCAGCTCCCCCCCAGCGGGTATTAGGGATGAGCAGTTCTTC.

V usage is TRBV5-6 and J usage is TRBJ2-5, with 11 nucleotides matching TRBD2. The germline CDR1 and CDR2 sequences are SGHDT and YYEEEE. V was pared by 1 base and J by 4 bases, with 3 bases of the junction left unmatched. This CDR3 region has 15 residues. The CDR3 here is CASSLIAGGSETQYF. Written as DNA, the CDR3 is TGTGCCAGCAGCTTGATAGCGGGAGGGTCAGAGACCCAGTACTTC.

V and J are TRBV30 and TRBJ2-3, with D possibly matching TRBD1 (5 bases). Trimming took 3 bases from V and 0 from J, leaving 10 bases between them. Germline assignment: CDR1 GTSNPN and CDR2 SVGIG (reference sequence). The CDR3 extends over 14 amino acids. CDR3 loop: CAWRWGLSTDTQYF. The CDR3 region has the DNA TGTGCCTGGAGGTGGGGCCTGAGCACAGATACGCAGTATTTT.

The chain's CDR3 is CASALAGEPGEQFF. The CDR3 nucleotides read TGTGCCAGCGCTCTAGCGGGAGAGCCGGGTGAGCAGTTCTTC. This chain connects TRBV2 to TRBJ2-1; 10 nucleotides agree with TRBD2. The CDR3 consists of 14 residues. Germline loops: CDR1 SNHLY, CDR2 FYNNEI. Trimming removed 8 bases from V and 9 bases from J; junction bases left unmatched: 10.

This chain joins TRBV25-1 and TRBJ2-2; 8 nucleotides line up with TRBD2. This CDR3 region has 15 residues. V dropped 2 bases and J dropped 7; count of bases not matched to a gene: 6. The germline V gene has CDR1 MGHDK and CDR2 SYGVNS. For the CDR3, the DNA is TGTGCCAGCAGTGAAGCGCGGGGGGCCGGCGGGGAGCTGTTTTTT. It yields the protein CASSEARGAGGELFF.